The next 7 T cell receptor beta chains were all read from a single sample in a study of shared clonotypes between healthy human individuals. The method was immunoSEQ multiplex PCR; TCRdb's version includes in-frame clones alone and lacks a portion of them. The data hold around 2,000,000 clones, with roughly 96% observed a single time. Sequenced: naive CD4+ T cells sorted from blood. The subset here: CD45RA+ positively selected. Receptor source: a man aged 18 to 35 in good health.

The rearrangement links TRBV28 to TRBJ2-7; D gene uncertain. CDR1 is MDHEN, CDR2 SYDVKM, per germline. With 7 bases removed from V and 7 bases from J, the gap between germline ends came to 11 bases. This CDR3 region has 11 residues. The chain's CDR3 is CASNQLGEQYF. The CDR3 region has the DNA TGTGCCAGCAATCAACTTGGAGAGCAGTACTTC.

The chain couples TRBV30 to TRBJ2-1; 7 nucleotides agree with TRBD2. The CDR3 contains 15 residues. Germline assignment: CDR1 GTSNPN and CDR2 SVGIG (reference sequence). V shed 2 bases and J 2 bases; nucleotides not matched to a gene: 6. CDR3 protein: CAWSLGGRPYNEQFF. CDR3 nucleotides: TGTGCCTGGAGTTTGGGAGGGCGACCCTACAATGAGCAGTTCTTC.

This clone has a single count. Here the CDR3 DNA reads TGTGCCAGCAGCGCCGCGAGCTTAGGCCAAGAGACCCAGTACTTC. It yields the protein CASSAASLGQETQYF. The chain has TRBV7-9 and TRBJ2-5, with D unresolved. This CDR3 contains 15 residues. CDR1 SEHNR and CDR2 FQNEAQ come from the germline V gene (reference sequence). V gave up 5 bases and J gave up 1 base, with 14 bases separating them.

V is TRBV6-5 and J is TRBJ2-5, with 8 bases identical to TRBD2. CDR1 is MNHEY, CDR2 SVGAGI, per germline. J was trimmed by 5 bases and V by 2 bases; bases with no gene match: 7. This CDR3 spans 15 amino acids. CDR3 DNA sequence: TGTGCCAGCAGTTACGCCAGCGGGGGATGGGAGACCCAGTACTTC. Amino acid sequence: CASSYASGGWETQYF.

This clone was seen a single time. The gene calls are TRBV7-2 and TRBJ1-6; D gene uncertain. Trimming cost V 0 bases and J 19 bases, with 19 bases left between them. CDR1 and CDR2 (germline): SGHTA, FQGNSA. The CDR3 consists of 14 residues. For the CDR3, the DNA is TGTGCCAGCAGCTTAGCGTTAATCGGGCAGAAGAAGCACTTT. Translated, it gives CASSLALIGQKKHF.

As concerns this clone: Other nucleotide sequences from this sample produce the same CDR3. As DNA, the CDR3 is TGTGCCATCAGTGAGTCTTCTGAAGCTTTCTTT. Its translation is CAISESSEAFF. V gene TRBV10-3 combines with J gene TRBJ1-1; no clear D gene. This CDR3 region has 11 residues. V was trimmed by 0 bases and J by 6 bases, leaving 2 bases between them. The germline V gene has CDR1 ENHRY and CDR2 SYGVKD.

In nucleotides, the CDR3 is TGCGCCAGCAGCTTGGCGGGGGAGTCTGTCAATGAGCAGTTCTTC. This sequence encodes CASSLAGESVNEQFF. The rearrangement joins TRBV5-1 to TRBJ2-1; a weak D match, TRBD2 (6 bases). Germline CDR1 SGHRS, CDR2 YFSETQ. The CDR3 contains 15 residues. V was trimmed by 0 bases and J by 6 bases, leaving 13 bases between them.